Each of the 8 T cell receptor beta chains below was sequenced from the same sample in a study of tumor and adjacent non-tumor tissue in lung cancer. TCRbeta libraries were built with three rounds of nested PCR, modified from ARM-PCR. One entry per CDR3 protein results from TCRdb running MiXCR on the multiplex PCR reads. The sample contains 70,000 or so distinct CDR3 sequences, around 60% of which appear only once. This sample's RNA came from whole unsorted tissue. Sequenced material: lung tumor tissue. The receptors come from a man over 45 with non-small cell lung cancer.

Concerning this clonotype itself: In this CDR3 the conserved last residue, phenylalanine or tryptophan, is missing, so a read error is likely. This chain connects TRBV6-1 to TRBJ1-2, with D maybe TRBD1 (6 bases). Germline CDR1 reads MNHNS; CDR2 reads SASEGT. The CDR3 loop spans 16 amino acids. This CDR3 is CASSESGTTFNYGYTL. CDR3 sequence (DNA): TGTGCTAGCAGCGAATCAGGGACAACCTTCAACTATGGCTACACCTTG.

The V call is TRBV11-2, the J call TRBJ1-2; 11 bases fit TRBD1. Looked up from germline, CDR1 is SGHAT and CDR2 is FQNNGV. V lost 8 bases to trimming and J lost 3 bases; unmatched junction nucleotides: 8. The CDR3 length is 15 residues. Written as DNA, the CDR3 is TGTGCCAGCTGCGGGTGGACAGGGGGCCACTATGGCTACACCTTC. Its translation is CASCGWTGGHYGYTF.

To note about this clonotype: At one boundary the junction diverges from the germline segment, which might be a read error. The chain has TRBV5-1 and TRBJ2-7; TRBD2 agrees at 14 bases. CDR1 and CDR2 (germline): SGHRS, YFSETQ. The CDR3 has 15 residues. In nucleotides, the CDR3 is TGCGTCGGCAGCCAGACTAGCGGGGGGGCCTACGAGCAGTACTTT. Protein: CVGSQTSGGAYEQYF.

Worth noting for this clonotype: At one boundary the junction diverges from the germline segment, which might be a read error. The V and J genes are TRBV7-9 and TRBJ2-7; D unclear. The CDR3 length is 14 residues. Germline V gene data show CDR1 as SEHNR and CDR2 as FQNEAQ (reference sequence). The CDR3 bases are TGTGCCAACAGCTTCGGCACGGGTGGATACGAGCAGTACTTC. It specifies CANSFGTGGYEQYF.

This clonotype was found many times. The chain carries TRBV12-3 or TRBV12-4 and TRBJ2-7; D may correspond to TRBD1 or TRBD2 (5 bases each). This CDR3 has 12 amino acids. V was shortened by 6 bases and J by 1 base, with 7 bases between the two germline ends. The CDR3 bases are TGTGCCAGCAGGGGGGATTCCTACGAGCAGTACTTC. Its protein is CASRGDSYEQYF.

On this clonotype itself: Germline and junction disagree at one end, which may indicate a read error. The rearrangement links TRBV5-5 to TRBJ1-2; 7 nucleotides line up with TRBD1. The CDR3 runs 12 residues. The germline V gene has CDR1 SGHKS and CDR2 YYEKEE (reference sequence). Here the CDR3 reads CASNQEIGGYIF. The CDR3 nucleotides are TGTGCCAGCAACCAAGAAATAGGGGGCTACATCTTC.

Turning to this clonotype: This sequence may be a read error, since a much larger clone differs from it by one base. The CDR3 region is CASSLLGQGAYEQYF. The CDR3 DNA reads as TGCGCCAGCAGCTTGTTAGGACAGGGAGCCTACGAGCAGTACTTC. The rearrangement uses TRBV5-1 and TRBJ2-7; TRBD1 agrees at 8 bases. Per germline, CDR1 SGHRS and CDR2 YFSETQ. V was pared by 1 base and J by 2 bases, with 5 bases of the junction left unmatched. This CDR3 contains 15 residues.

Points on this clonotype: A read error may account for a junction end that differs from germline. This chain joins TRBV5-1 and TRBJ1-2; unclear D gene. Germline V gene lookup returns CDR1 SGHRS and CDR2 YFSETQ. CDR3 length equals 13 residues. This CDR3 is CARSLEGGYGYTF. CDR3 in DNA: TGCGCCAGGAGCTTGGAAGGAGGCTATGGCTACACCTTC.